Each of the 30 T cell receptor beta chains below was sequenced from the same sample in a study of cytomegalovirus exposure and HLA in healthy donors. In the PCR, 60 Vbeta and 13 Jbeta primers were used. The method was immunoSEQ multiplex PCR; TCRdb's version includes in-frame clones alone and lacks a portion of them. This table has about 110,000 clones, 60% to 75% appearing once. Sequenced sample: PBMCs. Receptor source: a man younger than 40 in good health and CMV-seronegative.

This clone showed up just a few times. The rearrangement joins TRBV6-5 to TRBJ1-6; D ambiguous. CDR1 and CDR2 from the germline V gene are MNHEY and SVGAGI. This CDR3 has 15 residues. Trimming took off 6 bases at V and 6 bases at J, with 15 bases between the two ends. Written as DNA, the CDR3 is TGTGCCAGCAGCCGCACGGTCCCCTCTAATTCACCCCTCCACTTT. Its translation: CASSRTVPSNSPLHF.

The chain joins TRBV27 to TRBJ2-2, with D perhaps matching TRBD2 (5 bases). CDR3 size: 14 residues. V lost 5 bases to trimming and J lost 4 bases, with 11 bases between them. CDR1 MNHEY and CDR2 SMNVEV come from the germline V gene (reference sequence). This CDR3 reads CASSVLVTTGELFF. Written as DNA, the CDR3 is TGTGCCAGCAGTGTACTAGTGACCACCGGGGAGCTGTTTTTT.

The chain employs TRBV29-1 and TRBJ2-3, with TRBD2 matching 10 bases. Germline CDR1 is SQVTM and CDR2 is ANQGSEA. The length of the CDR3 is 13 residues. J lost 4 bases, V lost 6 bases, and 4 bases had no gene match. CDR3 residues: CSVTSGVSDTQYF. The CDR3 DNA is TGCAGCGTCACTAGCGGGGTTTCAGATACGCAGTATTTT.

The V and J genes are TRBV5-1 and TRBJ2-5, with D maybe TRBD2 (5 bases). The CDR3 spans 11 residues. Germline-derived CDR1 and CDR2 are SGHRS and YFSETQ. Trimming stripped 0 bases from V and 13 bases from J, with 10 bases between. CDR3 protein: CASSLGLSRYF. The CDR3, as DNA: TGCGCCAGCAGCTTGGGACTATCTCGGTACTTC.

The genes are TRBV6-4 and TRBJ1-3; 8 nucleotides align to TRBD1. V lost 0 bases to trimming and J lost 2 bases; unmatched junction nucleotides: 9. The CDR3 has 18 residues. Germline V lookup: CDR1 MRHNA, CDR2 SNTAGT. The CDR3 spells CASSDSPLGQGPGNTIYF. As DNA, the CDR3 is TGTGCCAGCAGTGACTCGCCCCTTGGACAGGGCCCTGGAAACACCATATATTTT.

The rearrangement uses TRBV5-1 and TRBJ2-7; 8 nucleotides line up with TRBD2. CDR3 length: 14 residues. The trim removed 6 bases at V and 3 bases at J, leaving 8 bases unmatched. Germline CDR1 and CDR2: SGHRS and YFSETQ. The CDR3 loop reads CASTQTLAGYEQYF. The CDR3 nucleotides read TGCGCCAGCACCCAGACCCTAGCGGGCTACGAGCAGTACTTC.

The CDR3 nucleotides read TGCGCCAGTATGACTAGCGGTCCCACAGATACGCAGTATTTT. Residues: CASMTSGPTDTQYF. The chain is built from TRBV5-1 and TRBJ2-3, with TRBD2 identical over 9 bases. Germline-derived CDR1 and CDR2 are SGHRS and YFSETQ. V was clipped by 8 bases and J by 2 bases; unmatched bases: 6. There are 14 residues in the CDR3. The complete variable domain, with remaining parts taken from reference TRBV5-1 and TRBJ2-3, reads KAGVTQTPRYLIKTRGQQVTLSCSPISGHRSVSWYQQTPGQGLQFLFEYFSETQRNKGNFPGRFSGRQFSNSRSEMNVSTLELGDSALYLCASMTSGPTDTQYFGPGTRLTVL.

The table lists this clone with a few counts. V and J are TRBV30 and TRBJ2-7; TRBD1 matches at 8 bases. Germline V gene data show CDR1 as GTSNPN and CDR2 as SVGIG (reference sequence). CDR3 length: 15 residues. V lost 5 bases to trimming and J lost 4 bases; unmatched junction nucleotides: 13. CDR3 region: CAWELRRDRKYEQYF. For the CDR3, the DNA is TGTGCCTGGGAGTTACGCCGGGACAGGAAATACGAGCAGTACTTC. Complete variable domain (other parts from reference TRBV30 and TRBJ2-7): SQTIHQWPATLVQPVGSPLSLECTVEGTSNPNLYWYRQAAGRGLQLLFYSVGIGQISSEVPQNLSASRPQDRQFILSSKKLLLSDSGFYLCAWELRRDRKYEQYFGPGTRLTVT.

V gene TRBV7-9 combines with J gene TRBJ2-5; 8 nucleotides align to TRBD1. CDR1 and CDR2 (germline): SEHNR, FQNEAQ (reference sequence). The CDR3 covers 14 residues. J was trimmed by 5 bases and V by 5 bases; bases with no gene match: 7. CDR3 protein: CASSQDRVEETQYF. CDR3 sequence (DNA): TGTGCCAGCAGCCAGGACAGGGTCGAGGAGACCCAGTACTTC.

The rearrangement uses TRBV30 and TRBJ1-1; D call uncertain. From germline, CDR1 is GTSNPN and CDR2 SVGIG (reference sequence). CDR3 length equals 14 residues. Deletions cut 3 bases from V and 1 base from J, with 12 bases between. The CDR3 sequence is CAWRGDKENTEAFF. The CDR3 region has the DNA TGTGCCTGGAGGGGCGATAAAGAGAACACTGAAGCTTTCTTT.

The V call is TRBV7-9, the J call TRBJ1-5, with D perhaps matching TRBD1 (5 bases). The CDR3 length is 13 residues. The germline V gene has CDR1 SEHNR and CDR2 FQNEAQ (reference sequence). V lost 4 bases and J lost 5, with 9 bases in between. The CDR3 protein is CASSSGTHQPQHF. The CDR3 DNA sequence: TGTGCCAGCAGCTCAGGGACTCATCAGCCCCAGCATTTT.

The chain links TRBV5-1 to TRBJ2-5; 12 nucleotides align to TRBD1. The J call may be faulty, since TRBJ2-7 better matches the DNA end. The germline V gene encodes CDR1 SGHRS and CDR2 YFSETQ. The CDR3 sequence is 14 residues long. Here the CDR3 DNA reads TGCGCCAGCAGCTGGGGACAGGGGGCTTACGAGCAGTACTTC. Amino acids: CASSWGQGAYEQYF.

The chain combines TRBV7-9 with TRBJ1-4; TRBD1 matches 11 bases. With V trimmed by 10 bases and J by 3 bases, 10 bases remained unmatched. This CDR3 region has 16 residues. Germline loops: CDR1 SEHNR, CDR2 FQNEAQ (reference sequence). In nucleotides, the CDR3 is TGTGCCACCGGAGGGACAGGGGGTTACTCTAATGAAAAACTGTTTTTT. This encodes CATGGTGGYSNEKLFF.

The gene calls are TRBV27 and TRBJ2-6, with D maybe TRBD2 (6 bases). CDR3 length equals 15 residues. CDR1 and CDR2 from the germline V gene are MNHEY and SMNVEV (reference sequence). Trimming shortened V by 3 bases and J by 4 bases, and 10 bases separated the two germline ends. The CDR3: CASSLEGAGANVLTF. CDR3 nucleotides: TGTGCCAGCAGTTTGGAGGGTGCGGGGGCCAACGTCCTGACTTTC.

The CDR3 coding sequence is TGTGCCAGCTCACCCAGTCGGGTAACTAATGAAAAACTGTTTTTT. As protein: CASSPSRVTNEKLFF. This chain joins TRBV18 and TRBJ1-4, with D uncertain. Trimming pared 3 bases from V and 1 base from J, leaving 9 bases between. CDR3 length equals 15 residues. Germline V gene data show CDR1 as KGHSH and CDR2 as LQKENI.

J is TRBJ1-6 and V is TRBV7-8; 9 positions match TRBD1. The germline CDR1 and CDR2 sequences are SGHVS and FQNEAQ. The CDR3 is 14 amino acids. J lost 10 bases, V lost 5 bases, and 6 bases had no gene match. This CDR3 reads CASSQQGARSPLHF. The CDR3 coding sequence is TGTGCCAGCAGCCAACAGGGGGCTCGGTCACCCCTCCACTTT.

CDR3 nucleotides: TGCAGCGTTGTCCAGGGTAGCAATCAGCCCCAGCATTTT. Protein sequence: CSVVQGSNQPQHF. The chain joins TRBV29-1 to TRBJ1-5; TRBD1 might be the D (5 bases). The germline CDR1 and CDR2 sequences are SQVTM and ANQGSEA. The CDR3 length is 13 residues. V was trimmed by 4 bases and J by 0 bases, leaving 7 bases between them.

This sequence joins TRBV5-1 and TRBJ2-1; 13 bases are shared with TRBD2. The V gene end was trimmed by 2 bases and the J gene end by 6 bases; junction bases not matched to a gene: 14. Germline values: CDR1 SGHRS, CDR2 YFSETQ. This CDR3 is 19 amino acids long. Here the CDR3 DNA reads TGCGCCAGCAGCTTAACCCGGCCGGTCGGACTAGCGGGAGTCAATGAGCAGTTCTTC. Translation gives CASSLTRPVGLAGVNEQFF.

Turning to this clone: The junction does not match germline at one end; this may be a read error. This rearrangement joins TRBV7-2 to TRBJ1-1; a possible D gene is TRBD1 (6 bases). The CDR3 has 16 residues. Germline CDR1 is SGHTA and CDR2 is FQGNSA. Here the CDR3 reads CASSLRGHSLNPEAFF. The DNA for the CDR3 is TGTGCCAGCAGCTTAAGGGGACACTCTTTGAACCCTGAAGCTTTCTTT.

The chain is built from TRBV30 and TRBJ2-7, with D hard to call. Germline assignment: CDR1 GTSNPN and CDR2 SVGIG (reference sequence). The length of the CDR3 is 12 residues. The V end lost 3 bases, the J end lost 6 bases, and 12 bases lay between the germline ends. The CDR3 sequence is CAWRVGSAEQYF. The DNA for the CDR3 is TGTGCCTGGAGGGTCGGGTCAGCCGAGCAGTACTTC. Full variable domain (missing parts from reference TRBV30 and TRBJ2-7): SQTIHQWPATLVQPVGSPLSLECTVEGTSNPNLYWYRQAAGRGLQLLFYSVGIGQISSEVPQNLSASRPQDRQFILSSKKLLLSDSGFYLCAWRVGSAEQYFGPGTRLTVT.

As regards this clone: Other nucleotide sequences from this sample produce the same CDR3. The chain has TRBV6-1 and TRBJ2-5; 11 nucleotides match TRBD2. Germline loops: CDR1 MNHNS, CDR2 SASEGT. There are 16 residues in the CDR3. J lost 4 bases, V lost 0 bases, and 4 bases had no gene match. CDR3 DNA: TGTGCCAGCAGTGAAGCCCTAGCGGGGGGAGTAGAGACCCAGTACTTC. The encoded protein is CASSEALAGGVETQYF.

The chain couples TRBV10-2 to TRBJ2-7; 9 bases map to TRBD2. Germline V lookup: CDR1 WSHSY, CDR2 SAAADI. Unmatched junction bases numbered 3, after V lost 3 bases and J lost 0 bases. CDR3 length: 15 residues. CDR3 amino acids: CASSDSGSLSYEQYF. The CDR3 region has the DNA TGCGCCAGCAGTGATAGCGGGAGTCTCTCCTACGAGCAGTACTTC.

This chain joins TRBV7-2 and TRBJ1-5; 7 nucleotides align to TRBD1. CDR1 and CDR2 (germline): SGHTA, FQGNSA. The CDR3 loop spans 17 amino acids. Trimming removed 4 bases from V and 0 bases from J; junction bases left unmatched: 9. The CDR3 is CASSSSGTVSSNQPQHF. CDR3 nucleotides: TGTGCCAGCAGCTCTTCCGGGACAGTTTCTAGCAATCAGCCCCAGCATTTT.

This sequence joins TRBV6-6 and TRBJ1-2, with TRBD1 as a possible D gene (5 bases). V was clipped by 5 bases and J by 10 bases, with 17 bases between them. The CDR3 sequence is 13 residues long. Germline CDR1 and CDR2: MNHNY and SVGAGI (reference sequence). The CDR3 loop reads CASSPHVGGVYTF. CDR3 nucleotides: TGTGCCAGCAGTCCGCACGTGGGGGGGGTCTACACCTTC.

This clone occurred many times. This chain joins TRBV30 and TRBJ2-7; weak D call: TRBD1 (6 bases). The CDR3 consists of 14 residues. The germline V and J ends were trimmed by 0 bases and 1 base, with 10 bases remaining between them. Germline CDR1 GTSNPN, CDR2 SVGIG (reference sequence). CDR3 residues: CAWSVMGHSYEQYF. In nucleotides, the CDR3 is TGTGCCTGGAGTGTCATGGGACATTCCTACGAGCAGTACTTC. The whole variable domain, remainder taken from reference TRBV30 and TRBJ2-7, is SQTIHQWPATLVQPVGSPLSLECTVEGTSNPNLYWYRQAAGRGLQLLFYSVGIGQISSEVPQNLSASRPQDRQFILSSKKLLLSDSGFYLCAWSVMGHSYEQYFGPGTRLTVT.

This clone occurred a few times. V is TRBV7-9 and J is TRBJ2-3; TRBD1 aligns across 8 bases. The CDR3 has 14 amino acids. J gave up 6 bases and V 1 base, and 3 bases lay outside the gene matches. In germline, CDR1 is SEHNR, CDR2 FQNEAQ (reference sequence). This CDR3 reads CASSLVGQGDTQYF. CDR3 in DNA: TGTGCCAGCAGCTTAGTCGGACAGGGTGATACGCAGTATTTT. Drawing the rest from reference TRBV7-9 and TRBJ2-3, the complete variable domain is DTGVSQNPRHKITKRGQNVTFRCDPISEHNRLYWYRQTLGQGPEFLTYFQNEAQLEKSRLLSDRFSAERPKGSFSTLEIQRTEQGDSAMYLCASSLVGQGDTQYFGPGTRLTVL.

J is TRBJ2-5 and V is TRBV4-2, with 8 bases aligning to TRBD2. CDR1 and CDR2 (germline): LGHNA, YNFKEQ. Germline trimming cut 2 bases from V and 0 bases from J; bases unmatched to any gene: 5. This CDR3 has 16 residues. The CDR3 spells CASSQSPAGDQETQYF. CDR3 DNA: TGTGCCAGCAGCCAAAGCCCAGCGGGGGACCAAGAGACCCAGTACTTC.

CDR3 loop: CASSLNAGQGTGEPQHF. CDR3 nucleotides: TGTGCCAGCTCTCTAAACGCCGGACAGGGGACAGGAGAGCCCCAGCATTTT. The chain joins TRBV18 to TRBJ1-5; 9 positions agree with TRBD1. Germline assignment: CDR1 KGHSH and CDR2 LQKENI. The junction had 17 bases not matched to a gene; V was cut back by 6 bases and J by 8 bases. The CDR3 has 17 amino acids.

This clone showed up just a few times. The same CDR3 arises from other DNA sequences in this sample as well. This rearrangement joins TRBV4-1 to TRBJ1-1, with D uncertain. Germline V gene data show CDR1 as MGHRA and CDR2 as YSYEKL. The CDR3 spans 11 residues. Trimming removed 1 base at V and 10 bases at J, with 7 bases between. The CDR3 DNA reads TGCGCCAGCAGCCAAGGGAGAGTAGCTTTCTTT. This codes for CASSQGRVAFF.

This CDR3 is CASSTLAGGQNYNEQFF. The CDR3 coding sequence is TGTGCCAGTAGTACTTTAGCGGGGGGGCAGAACTACAATGAGCAGTTCTTC. The rearrangement links TRBV19 to TRBJ2-1, with 11 nucleotides matching TRBD2. The ends lost 4 bases at V and 3 bases at J; junction bases unmatched: 8. The CDR3 is 17 residues long. CDR1 and CDR2 (germline): LNHDA, SQIVND (reference sequence).